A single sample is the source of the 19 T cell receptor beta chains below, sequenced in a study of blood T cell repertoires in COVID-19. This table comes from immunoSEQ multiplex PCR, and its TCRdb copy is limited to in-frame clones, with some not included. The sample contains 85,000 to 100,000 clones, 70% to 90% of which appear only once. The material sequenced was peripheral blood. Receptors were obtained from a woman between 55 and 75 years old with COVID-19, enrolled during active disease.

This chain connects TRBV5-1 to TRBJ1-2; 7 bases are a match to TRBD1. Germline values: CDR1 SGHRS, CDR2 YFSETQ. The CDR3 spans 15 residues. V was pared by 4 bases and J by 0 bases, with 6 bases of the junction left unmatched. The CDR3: CASSGGQAANYGYTF. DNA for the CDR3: TGCGCCAGCAGCGGCGGACAGGCCGCTAACTATGGCTACACCTTC.

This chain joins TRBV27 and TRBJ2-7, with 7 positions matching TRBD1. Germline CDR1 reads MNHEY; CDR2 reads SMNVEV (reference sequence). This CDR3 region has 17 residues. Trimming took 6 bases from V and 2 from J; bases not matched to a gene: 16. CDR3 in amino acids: CASSPFVGGRRTYEQYF. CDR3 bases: TGTGCCAGCAGCCCCTTCGTAGGGGGCAGAAGGACCTACGAGCAGTACTTC.

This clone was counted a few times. The DNA of the CDR3 is TGTGCCAGCAGCGTAGGCCCTGAAGGGGATGAAAAACTGTTTTTT. Its translation: CASSVGPEGDEKLFF. The V call is TRBV9, the J call TRBJ1-4; the D gene is possibly TRBD1 (5 bases). The germline V gene has CDR1 SGDLS and CDR2 YYNGEE. V was clipped by 0 bases and J by 6 bases, with 12 bases between them. The CDR3 covers 15 residues.

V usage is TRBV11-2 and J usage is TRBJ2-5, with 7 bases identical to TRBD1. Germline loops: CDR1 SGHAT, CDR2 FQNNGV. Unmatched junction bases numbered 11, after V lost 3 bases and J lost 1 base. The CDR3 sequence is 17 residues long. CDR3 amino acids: CASSLGATGWSQETQYF. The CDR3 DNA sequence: TGTGCCAGCAGCTTGGGTGCGACAGGGTGGAGCCAAGAGACCCAGTACTTC.

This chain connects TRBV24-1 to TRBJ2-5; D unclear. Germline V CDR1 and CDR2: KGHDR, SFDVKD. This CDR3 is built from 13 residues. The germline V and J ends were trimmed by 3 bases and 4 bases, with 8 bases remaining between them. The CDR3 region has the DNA TGTGCCACCAGTGATCCCCCAGGAGAGACCCAGTACTTC. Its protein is CATSDPPGETQYF.

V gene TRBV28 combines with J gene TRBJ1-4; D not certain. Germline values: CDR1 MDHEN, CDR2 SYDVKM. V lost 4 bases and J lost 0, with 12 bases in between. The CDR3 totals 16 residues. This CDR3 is CASSSLSGTTNEKLFF. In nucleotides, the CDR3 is TGTGCCAGCAGTTCTCTGTCAGGCACAACTAATGAAAAACTGTTTTTT.

In nucleotides, the CDR3 is TGTGCCAGCAGTGAAACCAGACAGGGGGGGACCCAGTACTTC. Its protein is CASSETRQGGTQYF. This chain uses TRBV6-1 with TRBJ2-5; 9 bases are a match to TRBD1. The CDR3 has 14 amino acids. Germline V gives CDR1 MNHNS, CDR2 SASEGT. V dropped 2 bases and J dropped 7; count of bases not matched to a gene: 5.

The CDR3 nucleotides read TGTGCCAGCAGCCAAGGCCCCAGCCGGGACTTAGAAGCTTTCTTT. Translated: CASSQGPSRDLEAFF. This rearrangement joins TRBV4-2 to TRBJ1-1; D may be TRBD1 (5 bases). Germline CDR1 LGHNA, CDR2 YNFKEQ. With 1 base removed from V and 8 bases from J, the gap between germline ends came to 17 bases. This CDR3 has 15 amino acids.

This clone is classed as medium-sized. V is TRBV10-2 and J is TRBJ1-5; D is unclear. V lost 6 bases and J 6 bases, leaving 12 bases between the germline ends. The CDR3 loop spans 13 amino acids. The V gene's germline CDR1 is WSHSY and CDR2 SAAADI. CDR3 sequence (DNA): TGCGCCAGCAGGGCGCGGGGTGGTCAGCCCCAGCATTTT. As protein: CASRARGGQPQHF.

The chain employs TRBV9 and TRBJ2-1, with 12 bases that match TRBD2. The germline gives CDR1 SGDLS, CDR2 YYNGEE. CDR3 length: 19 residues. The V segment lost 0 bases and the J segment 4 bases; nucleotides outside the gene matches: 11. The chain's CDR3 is CASSVGRRTSGDQYNEQFF. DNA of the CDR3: TGTGCCAGCAGCGTAGGGAGGAGGACTAGCGGGGACCAATACAATGAGCAGTTCTTC.

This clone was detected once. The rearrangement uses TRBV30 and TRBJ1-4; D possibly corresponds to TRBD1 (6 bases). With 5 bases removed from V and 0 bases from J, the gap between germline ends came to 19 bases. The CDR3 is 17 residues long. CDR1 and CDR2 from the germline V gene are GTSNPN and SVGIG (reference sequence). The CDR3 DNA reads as TGTGCCTGGTCGTGGGGGGGGGCCCTTGCAACTAATGAAAAACTGTTTTTT. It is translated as CAWSWGGALATNEKLFF.

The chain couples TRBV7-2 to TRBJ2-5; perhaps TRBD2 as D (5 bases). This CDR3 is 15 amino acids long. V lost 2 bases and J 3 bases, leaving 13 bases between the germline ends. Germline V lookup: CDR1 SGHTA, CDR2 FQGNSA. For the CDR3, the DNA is TGTGCCAGCAGCTTAATTAGCCTAGCAGAAGAGACCCAGTACTTC. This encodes CASSLISLAEETQYF.

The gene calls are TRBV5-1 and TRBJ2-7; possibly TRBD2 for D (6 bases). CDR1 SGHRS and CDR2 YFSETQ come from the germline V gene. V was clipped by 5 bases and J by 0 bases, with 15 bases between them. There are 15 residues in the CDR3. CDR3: CASRTGELSSYEQYF. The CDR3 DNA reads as TGCGCCAGCAGGACGGGGGAACTTAGCTCCTACGAGCAGTACTTC.

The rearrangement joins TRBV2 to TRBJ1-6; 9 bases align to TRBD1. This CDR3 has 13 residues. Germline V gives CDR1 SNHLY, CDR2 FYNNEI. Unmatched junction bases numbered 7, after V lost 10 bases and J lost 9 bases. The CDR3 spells CAIRDREASPLHF. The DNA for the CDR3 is TGTGCCATAAGGGACAGGGAGGCTTCACCCCTCCACTTT.

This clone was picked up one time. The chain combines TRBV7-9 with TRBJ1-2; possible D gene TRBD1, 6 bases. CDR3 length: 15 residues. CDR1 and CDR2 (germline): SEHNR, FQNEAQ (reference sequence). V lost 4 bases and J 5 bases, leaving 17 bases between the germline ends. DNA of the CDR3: TGTGCCAGCAGCTACCCTGGTTCAGGGGTGTATGGCTACACCTTC. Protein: CASSYPGSGVYGYTF.

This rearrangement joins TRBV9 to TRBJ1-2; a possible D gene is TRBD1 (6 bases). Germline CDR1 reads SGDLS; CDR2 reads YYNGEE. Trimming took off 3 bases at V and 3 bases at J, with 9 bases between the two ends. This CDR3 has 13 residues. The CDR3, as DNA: TGTGCCAGCAGCGCACAGGGCTACTATGGCTACACCTTC. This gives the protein CASSAQGYYGYTF.

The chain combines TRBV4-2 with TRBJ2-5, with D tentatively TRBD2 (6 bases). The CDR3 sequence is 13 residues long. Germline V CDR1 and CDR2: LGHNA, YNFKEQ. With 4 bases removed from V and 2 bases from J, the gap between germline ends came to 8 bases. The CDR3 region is CASSLSGQETQYF. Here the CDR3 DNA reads TGTGCCAGCAGCCTTAGCGGACAAGAGACCCAGTACTTC.

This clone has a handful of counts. The DNA of the CDR3 is TGTGCCAGCAAATTCCAGGGGGCTGATGGCTACACCTTC. Residues: CASKFQGADGYTF. The V and J genes are TRBV7-2 and TRBJ1-2; 8 nucleotides match TRBD1. The CDR3 runs 13 residues. After removal of 7 bases from V and 6 bases from J, the junction contained 7 bases not matched to a gene. Germline V gene lookup returns CDR1 SGHTA and CDR2 FQGNSA. Based on the CDR3 plus reference TRBV7-2 and TRBJ1-2, the full variable domain is GAGVSQSPSNKVTEKGKDVELRCDPISGHTALYWYRQSLGQGLEFLIYFQGNSAPDKSGLPSDRFSAERTGGSVSTLTIQRTQQEDSAVYLCASKFQGADGYTFGSGTRLTVV.

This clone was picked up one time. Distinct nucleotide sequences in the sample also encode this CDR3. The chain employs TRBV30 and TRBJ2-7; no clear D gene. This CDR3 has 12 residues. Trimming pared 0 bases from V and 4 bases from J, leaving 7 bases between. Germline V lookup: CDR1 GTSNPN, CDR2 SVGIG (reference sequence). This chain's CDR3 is CAWSVRGYEQYF. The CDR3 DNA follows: TGTGCCTGGAGTGTACGCGGATACGAGCAGTACTTC.